The 4 T cell receptor beta chains below were found in one sample sequenced in a study of cytomegalovirus exposure and HLA in healthy donors (dated by TCRdb to 2017 to 2019). The library was obtained by the immunoSEQ multiplex PCR assay. For the multiplex PCR, a mixture combining 60 forward primers for TCR Vbeta segments and 13 reverse primers for TCR Jbeta segments was used. In TCRdb, the immuneACCESS table is reduced to in-frame sequences with V and J assigned. These tables do not hold every clone; where another copy was compared, an unresolved V gene accounts for under half, and the others remain unexplained. The data table for this sample lists more than 95,000 clones. The ten most abundant clones make up about 0.93% of the sample. Sequencing used PBMCs. Receptors were obtained from a young man in good health and CMV-seronegative.

The chain uses TRBV28 and TRBJ2-7, with 9 bases lining up with TRBD1. V trimming: 6 bases; J trimming: 3 bases; junction bases outside the gene matches: 6. Germline V gives CDR1 MDHEN, CDR2 SYDVKM. CDR3 size: 14 residues. CDR3 in DNA: TGTGCCAGCAGCCCCCGACAGGGGGGCTACGAGCAGTACTTC. Translating gives CASSPRQGGYEQYF.

The V call is TRBV5-1, the J call TRBJ2-5; 14 bases line up with TRBD2. V trimming: 4 bases; J trimming: 5 bases; junction bases outside the gene matches: 7. CDR3 length: 16 amino acids. Per germline, CDR1 SGHRS and CDR2 YFSETQ. DNA of the CDR3: TGCGCCAGCAGCGGGACTAGCGGGAGTTATAGGGAGACCCAGTACTTC. Translating it yields CASSGTSGSYRETQYF.

J is TRBJ2-4 and V is TRBV29-1, with 9 bases fitting TRBD1. V lost 6 bases, J lost 8 bases, and 11 bases stayed unmatched. CDR1 is SQVTM, CDR2 ANQGSEA, per germline. The CDR3 is 14 residues long. CDR3 sequence: CSVERGQGMDIQYF. The CDR3 nucleotides read TGCAGCGTCGAACGGGGACAGGGTATGGACATTCAGTACTTC.

This sequence joins TRBV9 and TRBJ2-2; 7 bases fit TRBD2. The CDR3 loop spans 16 amino acids. V lost 1 base to trimming and J lost 8 bases; unmatched junction nucleotides: 11. Germline CDR1 reads SGDLS; CDR2 reads YYNGEE. The CDR3 DNA sequence: TGTGCCAGCAGCGTAATGCGGGAGAGAACAAGGGGGGAGCTGTTTTTT. The encoded protein is CASSVMRERTRGELFF.